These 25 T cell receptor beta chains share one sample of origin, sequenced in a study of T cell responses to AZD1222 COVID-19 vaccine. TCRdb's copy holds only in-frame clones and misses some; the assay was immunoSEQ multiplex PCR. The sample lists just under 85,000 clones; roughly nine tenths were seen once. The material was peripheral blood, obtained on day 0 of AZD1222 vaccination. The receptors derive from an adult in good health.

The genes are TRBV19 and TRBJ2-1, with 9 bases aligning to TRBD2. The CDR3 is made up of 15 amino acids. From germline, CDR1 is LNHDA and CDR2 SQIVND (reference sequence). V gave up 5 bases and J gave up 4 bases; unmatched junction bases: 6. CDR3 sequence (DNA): TGTGCCAGTAGTGTGACTAGCGGAGCGTACAATGAGCAGTTCTTC. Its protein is CASSVTSGAYNEQFF.

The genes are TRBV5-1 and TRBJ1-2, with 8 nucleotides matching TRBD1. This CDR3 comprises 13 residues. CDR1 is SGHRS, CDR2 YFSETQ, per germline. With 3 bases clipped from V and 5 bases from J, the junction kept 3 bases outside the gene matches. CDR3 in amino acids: CASSSRTGYGYTF. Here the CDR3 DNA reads TGCGCCAGCAGCTCCCGGACAGGGTATGGCTACACCTTC.

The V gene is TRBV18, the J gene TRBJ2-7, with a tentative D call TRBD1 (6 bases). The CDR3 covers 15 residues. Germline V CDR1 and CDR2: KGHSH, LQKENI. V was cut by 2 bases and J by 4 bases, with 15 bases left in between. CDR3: CASSPIAGAGYEQYF. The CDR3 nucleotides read TGTGCCAGCTCACCAATCGCAGGGGCGGGTTACGAGCAGTACTTC.

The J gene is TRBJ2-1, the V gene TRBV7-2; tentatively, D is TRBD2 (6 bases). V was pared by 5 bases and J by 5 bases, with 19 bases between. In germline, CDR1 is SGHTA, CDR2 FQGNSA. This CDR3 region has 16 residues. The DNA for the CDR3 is TGTGCCAGCAGCCTTACTCGGCAGGGAGGACACAATGAGCAGTTCTTC. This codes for CASSLTRQGGHNEQFF.

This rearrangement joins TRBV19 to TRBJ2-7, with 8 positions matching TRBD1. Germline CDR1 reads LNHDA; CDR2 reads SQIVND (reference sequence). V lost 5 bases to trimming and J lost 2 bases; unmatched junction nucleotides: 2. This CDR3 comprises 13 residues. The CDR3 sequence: CASSAGQAYEQYF. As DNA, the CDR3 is TGTGCCAGTAGTGCGGGACAGGCCTACGAGCAGTACTTC.

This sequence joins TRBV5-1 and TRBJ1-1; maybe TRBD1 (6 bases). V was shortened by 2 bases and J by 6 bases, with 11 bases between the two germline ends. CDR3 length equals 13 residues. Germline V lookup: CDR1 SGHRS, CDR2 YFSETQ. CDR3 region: CASSLGGYPEAFF. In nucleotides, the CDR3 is TGCGCCAGCAGCTTAGGGGGTTATCCTGAAGCTTTCTTT.

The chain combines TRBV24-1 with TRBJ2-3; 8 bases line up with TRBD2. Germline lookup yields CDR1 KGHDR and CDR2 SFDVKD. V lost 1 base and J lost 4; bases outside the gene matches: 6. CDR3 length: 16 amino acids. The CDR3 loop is CATSDFSAGDPDTQYF. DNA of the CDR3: TGTGCCACCAGTGATTTTTCAGCGGGAGACCCAGATACGCAGTATTTT.

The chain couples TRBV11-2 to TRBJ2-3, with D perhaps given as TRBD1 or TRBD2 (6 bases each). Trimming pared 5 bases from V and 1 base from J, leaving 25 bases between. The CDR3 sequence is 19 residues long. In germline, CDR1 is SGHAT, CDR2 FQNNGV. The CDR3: CASSVRLLQGGRGTDTQYF. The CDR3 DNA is TGTGCCAGCAGCGTAAGACTGCTACAGGGAGGACGGGGCACAGATACGCAGTATTTT.

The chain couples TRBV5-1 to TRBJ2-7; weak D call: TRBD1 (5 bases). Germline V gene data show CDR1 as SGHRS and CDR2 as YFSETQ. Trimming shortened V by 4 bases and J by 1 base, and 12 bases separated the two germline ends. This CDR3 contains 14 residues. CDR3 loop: CASSQGAWSYEQYF. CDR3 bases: TGCGCCAGCAGCCAAGGGGCGTGGTCCTACGAGCAGTACTTC.

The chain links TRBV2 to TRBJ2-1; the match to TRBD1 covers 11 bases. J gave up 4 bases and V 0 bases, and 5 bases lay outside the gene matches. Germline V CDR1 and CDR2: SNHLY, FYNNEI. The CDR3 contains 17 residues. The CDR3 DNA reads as TGTGCCAGCAGTGAAGCTACGAGGGACAGGGGGTACAATGAGCAGTTCTTC. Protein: CASSEATRDRGYNEQFF.

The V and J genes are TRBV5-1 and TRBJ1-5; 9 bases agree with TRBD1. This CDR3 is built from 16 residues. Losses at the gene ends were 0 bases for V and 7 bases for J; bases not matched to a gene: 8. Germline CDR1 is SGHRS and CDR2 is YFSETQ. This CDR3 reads CASSLGGTGTGQPQHF. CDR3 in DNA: TGCGCCAGCAGCTTGGGGGGGACAGGGACGGGCCAGCCCCAGCATTTT.

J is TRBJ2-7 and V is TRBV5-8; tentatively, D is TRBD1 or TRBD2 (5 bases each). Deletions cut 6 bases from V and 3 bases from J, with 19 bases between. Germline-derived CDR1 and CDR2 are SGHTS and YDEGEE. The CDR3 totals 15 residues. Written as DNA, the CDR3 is TGTGCCAGCAACCCCTGGCTTGGGGGTGACTACGAGCAGTACTTC. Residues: CASNPWLGGDYEQYF.

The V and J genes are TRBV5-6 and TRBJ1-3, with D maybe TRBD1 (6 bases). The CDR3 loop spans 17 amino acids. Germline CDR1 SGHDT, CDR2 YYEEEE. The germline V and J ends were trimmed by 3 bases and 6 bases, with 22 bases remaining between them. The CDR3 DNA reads TGTGCCAGCAGCTCATTGTGGGGGGGACAACCTCAAAACACCATATATTTT. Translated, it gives CASSSLWGGQPQNTIYF.

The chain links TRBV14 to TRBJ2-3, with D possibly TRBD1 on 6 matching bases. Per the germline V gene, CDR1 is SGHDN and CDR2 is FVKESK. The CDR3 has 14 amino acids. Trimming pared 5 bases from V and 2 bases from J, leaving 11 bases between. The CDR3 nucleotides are TGTGCCAGCAGCGGGGGCTCTTACACAGATACGCAGTATTTT. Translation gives CASSGGSYTDTQYF.

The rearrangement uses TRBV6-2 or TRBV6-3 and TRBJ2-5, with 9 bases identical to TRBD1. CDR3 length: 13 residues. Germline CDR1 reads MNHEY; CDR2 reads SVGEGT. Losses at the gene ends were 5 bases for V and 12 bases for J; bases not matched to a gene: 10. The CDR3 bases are TGTGCCAGCAGTCAGGACAGGGGAGGGCGGGAGTACTTC. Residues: CASSQDRGGREYF.

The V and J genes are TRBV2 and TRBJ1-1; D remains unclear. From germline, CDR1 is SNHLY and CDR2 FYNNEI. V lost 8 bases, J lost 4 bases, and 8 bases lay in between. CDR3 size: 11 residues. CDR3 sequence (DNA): TGTGCCAGCCTTGAGGGCACTGAAGCTTTCTTT. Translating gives CASLEGTEAFF.

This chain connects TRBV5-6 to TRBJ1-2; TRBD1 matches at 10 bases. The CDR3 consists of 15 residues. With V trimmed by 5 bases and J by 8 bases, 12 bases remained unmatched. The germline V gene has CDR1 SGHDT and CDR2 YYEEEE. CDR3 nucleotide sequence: TGTGCCAGCAGGCCCCGGGACAGGGGAAAATTCGGCTACACCTTC. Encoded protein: CASRPRDRGKFGYTF.

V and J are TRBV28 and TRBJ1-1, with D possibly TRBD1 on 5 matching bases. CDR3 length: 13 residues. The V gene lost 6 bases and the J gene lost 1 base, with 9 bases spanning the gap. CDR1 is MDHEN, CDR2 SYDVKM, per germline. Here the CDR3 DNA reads TGTGCCAGCAGACTACAGGAGAACACTGAAGCTTTCTTT. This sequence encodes CASRLQENTEAFF.

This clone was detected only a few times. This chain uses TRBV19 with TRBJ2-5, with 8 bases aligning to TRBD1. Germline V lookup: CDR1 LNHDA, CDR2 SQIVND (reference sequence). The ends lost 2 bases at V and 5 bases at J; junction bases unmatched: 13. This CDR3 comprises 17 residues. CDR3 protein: CASSIIPTGARHETQYF. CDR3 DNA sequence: TGTGCCAGTAGTATAATCCCGACAGGGGCGCGTCACGAGACCCAGTACTTC.

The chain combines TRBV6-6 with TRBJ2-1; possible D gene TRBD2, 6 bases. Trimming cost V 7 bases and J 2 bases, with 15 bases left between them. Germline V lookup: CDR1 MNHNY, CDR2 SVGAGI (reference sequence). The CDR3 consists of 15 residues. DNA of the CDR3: TGTGCCAGCACCCTCAGGGACTCAGCCTACAATGAGCAGTTCTTC. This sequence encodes CASTLRDSAYNEQFF.

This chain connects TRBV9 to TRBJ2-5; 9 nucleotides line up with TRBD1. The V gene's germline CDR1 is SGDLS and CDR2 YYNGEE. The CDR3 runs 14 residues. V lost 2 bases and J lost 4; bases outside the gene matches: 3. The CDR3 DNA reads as TGTGCCAGCAGCGTCGACAGGGGGGCAGAGACCCAGTACTTC. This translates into CASSVDRGAETQYF.

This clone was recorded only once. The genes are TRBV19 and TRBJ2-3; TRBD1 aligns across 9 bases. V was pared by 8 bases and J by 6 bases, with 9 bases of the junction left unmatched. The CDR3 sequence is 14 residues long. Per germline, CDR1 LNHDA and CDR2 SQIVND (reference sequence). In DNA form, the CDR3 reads TGTGCCAGTTCTCGACAGGGGGTTAGTGATACGCAGTATTTT. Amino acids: CASSRQGVSDTQYF.

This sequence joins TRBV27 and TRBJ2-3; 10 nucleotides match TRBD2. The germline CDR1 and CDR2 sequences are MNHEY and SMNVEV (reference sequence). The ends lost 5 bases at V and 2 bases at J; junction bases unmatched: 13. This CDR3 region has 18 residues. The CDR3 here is CASSLTSGIFLLTDTQYF. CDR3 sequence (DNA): TGTGCCAGCAGTCTAACTAGCGGGATTTTTTTACTCACAGATACGCAGTATTTT.

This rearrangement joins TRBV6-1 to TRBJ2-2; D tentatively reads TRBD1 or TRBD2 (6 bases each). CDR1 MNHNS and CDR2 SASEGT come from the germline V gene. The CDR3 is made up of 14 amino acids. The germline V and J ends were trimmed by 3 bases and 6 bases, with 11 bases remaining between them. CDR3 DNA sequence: TGTGCCAGCAGTGATCGGGGGCAGGCCGGGGAGCTGTTTTTT. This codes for CASSDRGQAGELFF.

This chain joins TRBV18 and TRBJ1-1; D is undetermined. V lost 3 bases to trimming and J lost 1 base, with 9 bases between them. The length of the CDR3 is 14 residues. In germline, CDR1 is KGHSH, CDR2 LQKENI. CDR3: CASSPSGGNTEAFF. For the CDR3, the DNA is TGTGCCAGCTCACCCTCGGGCGGGAACACTGAAGCTTTCTTT.